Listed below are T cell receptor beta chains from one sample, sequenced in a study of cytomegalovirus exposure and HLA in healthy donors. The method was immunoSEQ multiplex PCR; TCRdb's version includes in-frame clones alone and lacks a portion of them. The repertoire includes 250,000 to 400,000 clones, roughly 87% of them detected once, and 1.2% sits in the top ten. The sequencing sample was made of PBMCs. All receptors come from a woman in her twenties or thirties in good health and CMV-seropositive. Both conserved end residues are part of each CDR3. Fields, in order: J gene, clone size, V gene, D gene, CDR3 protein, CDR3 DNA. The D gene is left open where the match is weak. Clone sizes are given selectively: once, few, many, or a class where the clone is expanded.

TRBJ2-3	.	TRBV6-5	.	CASSIGRGDTQYF	TGTGCCAGCAGTATAGGGCGAGGTGATACGCAGTATTTT
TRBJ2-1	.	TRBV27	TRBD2	CASSHLAGGYNEQFF	TGTGCCAGCAGTCATCTAGCGGGAGGATACAATGAGCAGTTCTTC
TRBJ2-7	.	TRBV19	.	CASSRYLGRSSYEQYF	TGTGCCAGTAGTCGGTATCTGGGTAGGAGCTCCTACGAGCAGTACTTC
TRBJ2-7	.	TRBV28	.	CASSLSGPSYEQYF	TGTGCCAGCAGTTTGAGTGGTCCCTCCTACGAGCAGTACTTC
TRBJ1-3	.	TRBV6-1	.	CASSATGAGSGNTIYF	TGTGCCAGCAGTGCGACAGGCGCAGGGTCTGGAAACACCATATATTTT
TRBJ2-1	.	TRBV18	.	CASSPGTTENEQFF	TGTGCCAGCTCACCTGGGACAACGGAAAATGAGCAGTTCTTC
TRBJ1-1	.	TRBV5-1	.	CASSSQPGPTEAFF	TGCGCCAGCAGCTCCCAGCCGGGGCCCACTGAAGCTTTCTTT
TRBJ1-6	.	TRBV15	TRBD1	CATRMDRDSPLHF	TGTGCCACCAGAATGGACAGGGATTCACCCCTCCACTTT
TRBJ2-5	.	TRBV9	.	CASSPQSGQDKETQYF	TGTGCCAGCAGCCCCCAAAGTGGGCAGGACAAAGAGACCCAGTACTTC
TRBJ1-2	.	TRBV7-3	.	CASSSNLQGIGQTF	TGTGCCAGCAGCTCAAATCTACAGGGAATCGGTCAAACCTTC
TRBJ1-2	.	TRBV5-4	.	CASSAGTSYGYTF	TGTGCCAGCAGCGCCGGGACGAGCTATGGCTACACCTTC
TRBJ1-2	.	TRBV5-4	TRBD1	CASSLVGDRANYGYTF	TGTGCCAGCAGCTTGGTGGGGGACAGAGCTAACTATGGCTACACCTTC
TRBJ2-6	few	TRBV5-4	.	CASSPGVGANVLTF	TGTGCCAGCAGCCCAGGGGTAGGGGCCAACGTCCTGACTTTC
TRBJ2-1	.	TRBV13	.	CASSQGAGGGYNEQFF	TGTGCCAGCAGCCAGGGGGCGGGAGGCGGCTACAATGAGCAGTTCTTC
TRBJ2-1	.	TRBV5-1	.	CASHVDGGEQFF	TGCGCCAGCCACGTAGACGGGGGTGAGCAGTTCTTC
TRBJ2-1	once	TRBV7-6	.	CASGVAYNEQFF	TGTGCCTCCGGCGTCGCCTACAATGAGCAGTTCTTC
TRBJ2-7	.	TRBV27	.	CASSLVGQGFIEQYF	TGTGCCAGCAGTTTGGTGGGCCAAGGTTTTATCGAGCAGTACTTC
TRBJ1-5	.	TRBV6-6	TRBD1	CASRTGGENQPQHF	TGTGCCAGCAGGACAGGGGGCGAGAATCAGCCCCAGCATTTT
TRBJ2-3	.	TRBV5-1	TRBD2	CASSLSLAGAIDTQYF	TGCGCCAGCAGCTTGTCTCTAGCGGGGGCAATAGATACGCAGTATTTT
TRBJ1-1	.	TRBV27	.	CASSTRDGFLSEAFF	TGTGCCAGCAGTACCCGGGACGGTTTTCTTTCTGAAGCTTTCTTT
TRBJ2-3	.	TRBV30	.	CAWSLGWDTQYF	TGTGCCTGGAGTTTAGGGTGGGATACGCAGTATTTT
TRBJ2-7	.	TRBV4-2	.	CASSQLGASREQYF	TGTGCCAGCAGCCAGTTAGGAGCCAGCCGGGAGCAGTACTTC
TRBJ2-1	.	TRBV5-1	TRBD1	CASSLGTGDLNEQFF	TGCGCCAGCAGCTTGGGGACAGGGGACCTTAATGAGCAGTTCTTC
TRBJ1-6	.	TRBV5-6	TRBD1	CASSSQGQGAYYNSPLHF	TGTGCCAGCAGCTCCCAGGGACAGGGGGCTTATTATAATTCACCCCTCCACTTT
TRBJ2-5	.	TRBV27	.	CASGRPQETQYF	TGTGCCAGCGGGAGGCCCCAAGAGACCCAGTACTTC
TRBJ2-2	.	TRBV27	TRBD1	CASSHGQGTWELFF	TGTGCCAGCAGTCACGGACAGGGGACGTGGGAGCTGTTTTTT
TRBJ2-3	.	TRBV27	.	CASSLARGVVLDTQYF	TGTGCCAGCAGTTTGGCGAGGGGGGTTGTTCTGGATACGCAGTATTTT
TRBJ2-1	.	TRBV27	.	CASSLIQGVHEQFF	TGTGCCAGCAGTTTAATCCAGGGTGTGCATGAGCAGTTCTTC
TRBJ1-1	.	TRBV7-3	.	CASSSQGGTEAFF	TGTGCCAGCAGCTCACAGGGCGGCACTGAAGCTTTCTTT
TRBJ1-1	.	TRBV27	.	CASSLFPENTEAFF	TGTGCCAGCAGTTTATTTCCGGAGAACACTGAAGCTTTCTTT
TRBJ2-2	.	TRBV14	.	CASSQVQNTGELFF	TGTGCCAGCAGCCAAGTGCAGAACACCGGGGAGCTGTTTTTT
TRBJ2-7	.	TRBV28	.	CASSLGPGSYEQYF	TGTGCCAGCAGTTTGGGCCCGGGCTCCTACGAGCAGTACTTC
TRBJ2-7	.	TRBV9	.	CASSPGPFSYEQYF	TGTGCCAGCAGCCCGGGACCCTTCTCCTACGAGCAGTACTTC
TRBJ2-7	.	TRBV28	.	CASSATRQNLNYEQYF	TGTGCCAGCAGTGCGACCAGACAGAATCTAAATTACGAGCAGTACTTC
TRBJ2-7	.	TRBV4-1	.	CASSQIFSHEQYF	TGCGCCAGCAGCCAGATTTTCTCTCACGAGCAGTACTTC
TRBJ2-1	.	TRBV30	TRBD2	CAWSPLAGRYNEQFF	TGTGCCTGGAGTCCACTAGCGGGGAGATACAATGAGCAGTTCTTC
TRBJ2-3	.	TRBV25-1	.	CASSVPAGTQYF	TGTGCCAGCAGTGTGCCGGCGGGTACGCAGTATTTT
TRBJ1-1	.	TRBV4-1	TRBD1	CASRPGGLMNTEAFF	TGCGCCAGCAGGCCAGGGGGTTTGATGAACACTGAAGCTTTCTTT
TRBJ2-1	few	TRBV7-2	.	CASSLPPFTLNNEQFF	TGTGCCAGCAGCCTCCCCCCCTTTACACTCAACAATGAGCAGTTCTTC
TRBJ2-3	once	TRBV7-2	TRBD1	CASSATGGGADTQYF	TGTGCCAGCAGCGCCACAGGGGGCGGAGCAGATACGCAGTATTTT
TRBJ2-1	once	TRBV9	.	CASSPSAESYNEQFF	TGTGCCAGCAGCCCGTCTGCGGAAAGCTACAATGAGCAGTTCTTC
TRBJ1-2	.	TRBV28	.	CASSLPTDNFNYGYTF	TGTGCCAGCAGTCTTCCCACGGACAATTTCAACTATGGCTACACCTTC
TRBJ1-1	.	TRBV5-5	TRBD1	CASKRQGTTEAFF	TGTGCCAGCAAGAGACAGGGGACCACTGAAGCTTTCTTT
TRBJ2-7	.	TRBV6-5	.	CASSRTNLDWYEQYF	TGTGCCAGCAGCCGCACCAACTTGGACTGGTACGAGCAGTACTTC
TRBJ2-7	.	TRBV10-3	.	CAISDDPFREQYF	TGTGCCATCAGTGACGACCCCTTCCGGGAGCAGTACTTC
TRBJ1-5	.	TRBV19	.	CASSIVDQPQHF	TGTGCCAGTAGTATTGTGGACCAGCCCCAGCATTTT
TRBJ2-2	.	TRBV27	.	CASSFSNTGELFF	TGTGCCAGCAGTTTCTCGAACACCGGGGAGCTGTTTTTT
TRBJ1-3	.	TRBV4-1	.	CASSQSKVSSGNTIYF	TGCGCCAGCAGCCAATCGAAGGTTAGCTCTGGAAACACCATATATTTT
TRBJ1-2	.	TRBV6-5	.	CASSYSSGRINYGYTF	TGTGCCAGCAGTTACTCTTCGGGCAGGATCAACTATGGCTACACCTTC
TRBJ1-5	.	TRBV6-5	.	CASSYSRWGNQPQHF	TGTGCCAGCAGTTACTCTCGCTGGGGCAATCAGCCCCAGCATTTT
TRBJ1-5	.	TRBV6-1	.	CASSEDRGGSNQPQHF	TGTGCCAGCAGTGAAGACCGAGGGGGAAGCAATCAGCCCCAGCATTTT
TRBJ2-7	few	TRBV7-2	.	CASSLGRVYEQYF	TGTGCCAGCAGCTTAGGCAGAGTCTACGAGCAGTACTTC
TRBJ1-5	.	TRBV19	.	CASSISGGPKQPQHF	TGTGCCAGTAGTATTTCCGGGGGCCCTAAACAGCCCCAGCATTTT
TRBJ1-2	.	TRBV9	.	CASSVADRNYGYTF	TGTGCCAGCAGCGTAGCTGACAGGAACTATGGCTACACCTTC
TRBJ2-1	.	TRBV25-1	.	CASSEWRGDEQFF	TGTGCCAGCAGTGAATGGAGGGGCGATGAGCAGTTCTTC
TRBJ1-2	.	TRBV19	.	CATQNPGSDYGYTF	TGTGCCACACAAAATCCAGGCTCCGACTATGGCTACACCTTC
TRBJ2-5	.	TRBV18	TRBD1	CASSHWDRVLETQYF	TGTGCCAGCTCACACTGGGACAGGGTATTGGAGACCCAGTACTTC
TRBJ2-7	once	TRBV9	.	CASSAQQGSYEQYF	TGTGCCAGCAGCGCCCAACAGGGTTCCTACGAGCAGTACTTC
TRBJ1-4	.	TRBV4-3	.	CASSQGRSGSTNEKLFF	TGCGCCAGCAGCCAAGGTCGGAGTGGATCAACTAATGAAAAACTGTTTTTT
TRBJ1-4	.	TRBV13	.	CASSPFGGEKLFF	TGTGCCAGCAGCCCCTTTGGCGGTGAAAAACTGTTTTTT